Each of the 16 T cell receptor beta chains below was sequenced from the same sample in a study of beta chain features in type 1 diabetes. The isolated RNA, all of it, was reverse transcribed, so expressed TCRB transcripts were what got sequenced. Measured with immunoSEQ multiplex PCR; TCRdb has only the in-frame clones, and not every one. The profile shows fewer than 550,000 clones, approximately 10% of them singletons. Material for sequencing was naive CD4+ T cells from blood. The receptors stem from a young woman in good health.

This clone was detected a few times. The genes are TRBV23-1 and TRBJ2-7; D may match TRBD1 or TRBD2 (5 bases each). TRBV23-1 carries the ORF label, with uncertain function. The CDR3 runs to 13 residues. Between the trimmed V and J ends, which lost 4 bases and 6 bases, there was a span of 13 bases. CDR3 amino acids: CASSPPQGAEQYV. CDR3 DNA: TGCGCCAGCAGTCCCCCCCAGGGAGCCGAGCAGTACGTC.

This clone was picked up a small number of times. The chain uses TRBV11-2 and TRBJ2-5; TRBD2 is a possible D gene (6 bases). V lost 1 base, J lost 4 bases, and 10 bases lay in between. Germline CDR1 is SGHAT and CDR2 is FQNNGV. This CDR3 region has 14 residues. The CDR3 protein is CASSLVVGGETQYF. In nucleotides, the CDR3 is TGTGCCAGCAGCTTAGTTGTCGGGGGAGAGACCCAGTACTTC.

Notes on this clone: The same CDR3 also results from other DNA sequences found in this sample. The CDR3 loop is CAWRPSGSTDTQYF. The CDR3 bases are TGTGCCTGGAGGCCTAGCGGGAGCACAGATACGCAGTATTTT. This sequence joins TRBV30 and TRBJ2-3, with TRBD2 matching 8 bases. V was pared by 3 bases and J by 0 bases, with 2 bases of the junction left unmatched. This CDR3 spans 14 amino acids. Germline loops: CDR1 GTSNPN, CDR2 SVGIG (reference sequence).

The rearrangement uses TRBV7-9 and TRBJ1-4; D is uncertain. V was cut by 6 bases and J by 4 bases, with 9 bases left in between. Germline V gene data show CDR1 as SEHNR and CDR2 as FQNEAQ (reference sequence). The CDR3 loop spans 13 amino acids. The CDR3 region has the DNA TGTGCCAGCAGGCAGGCGATTAATGAAAAACTGTTTTTT. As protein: CASRQAINEKLFF.

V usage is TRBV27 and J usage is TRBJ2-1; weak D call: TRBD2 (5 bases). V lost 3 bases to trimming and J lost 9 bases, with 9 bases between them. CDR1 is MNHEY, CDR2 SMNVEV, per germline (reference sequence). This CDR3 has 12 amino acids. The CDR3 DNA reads TGTGCCAGCAGTTTTAGCGTTTCTGAGCAGTTCTTC. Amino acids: CASSFSVSEQFF.

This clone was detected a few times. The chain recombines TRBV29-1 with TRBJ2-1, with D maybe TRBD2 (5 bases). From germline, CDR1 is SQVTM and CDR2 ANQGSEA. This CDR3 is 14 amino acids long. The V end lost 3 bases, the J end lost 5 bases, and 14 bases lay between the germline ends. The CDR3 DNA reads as TGCAGCGTTGATAGACCCGGGATCGACAATGAGCAGTTCTTC. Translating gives CSVDRPGIDNEQFF.

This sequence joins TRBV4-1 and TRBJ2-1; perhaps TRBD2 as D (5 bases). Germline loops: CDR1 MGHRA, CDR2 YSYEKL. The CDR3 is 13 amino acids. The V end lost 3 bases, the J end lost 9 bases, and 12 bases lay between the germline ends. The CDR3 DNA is TGCGCCAGCAGCCACCTACTAGTAAGTGAGCAGTTCTTC. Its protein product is CASSHLLVSEQFF.

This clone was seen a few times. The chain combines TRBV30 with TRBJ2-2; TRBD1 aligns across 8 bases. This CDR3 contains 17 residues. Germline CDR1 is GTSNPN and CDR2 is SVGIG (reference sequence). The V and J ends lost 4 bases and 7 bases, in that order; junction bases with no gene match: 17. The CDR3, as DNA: TGTGCCTGGACCAGCATAAGGACAGGGAAAATTGACGGGGAGCTGTTTTTT. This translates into CAWTSIRTGKIDGELFF.

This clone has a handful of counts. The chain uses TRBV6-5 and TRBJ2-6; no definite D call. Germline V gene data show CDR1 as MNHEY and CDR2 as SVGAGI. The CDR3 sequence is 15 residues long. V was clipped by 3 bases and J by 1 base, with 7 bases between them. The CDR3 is CASSYSVSGANVLTF. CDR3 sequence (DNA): TGTGCCAGCAGTTATTCAGTATCTGGGGCCAACGTCCTGACTTTC.

The CDR3 bases are TGTGCCAGCAGCTCTTGGGGACAGACGCAGTTCTTC. Its protein is CASSSWGQTQFF. The genes are TRBV7-2 and TRBJ2-1, with 7 bases that match TRBD1. The CDR3 covers 12 residues. The germline V gene has CDR1 SGHTA and CDR2 FQGNSA. The trim removed 4 bases at V and 12 bases at J, leaving 6 bases unmatched.

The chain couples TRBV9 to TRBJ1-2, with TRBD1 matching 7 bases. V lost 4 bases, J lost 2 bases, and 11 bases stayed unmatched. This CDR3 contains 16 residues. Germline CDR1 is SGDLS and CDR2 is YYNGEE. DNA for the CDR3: TGTGCCAGCAGCCCTAAGGGACAGCTGAGAAACTATGGCTACACCTTC. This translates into CASSPKGQLRNYGYTF.

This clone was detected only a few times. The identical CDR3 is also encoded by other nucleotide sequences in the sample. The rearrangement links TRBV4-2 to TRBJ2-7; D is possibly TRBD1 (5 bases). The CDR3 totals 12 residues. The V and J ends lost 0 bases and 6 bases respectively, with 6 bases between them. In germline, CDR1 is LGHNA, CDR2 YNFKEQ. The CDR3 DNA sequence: TGTGCCAGCAGCCAAGACAGGGTCGAGCAGTACTTC. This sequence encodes CASSQDRVEQYF.

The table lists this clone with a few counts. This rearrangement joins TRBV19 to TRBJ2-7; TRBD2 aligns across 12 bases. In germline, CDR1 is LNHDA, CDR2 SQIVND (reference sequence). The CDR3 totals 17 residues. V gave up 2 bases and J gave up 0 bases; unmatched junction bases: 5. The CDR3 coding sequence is TGTGCCAGTAGTATACGGACTAGCGGGGACCTCTCCTACGAGCAGTACTTC. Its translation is CASSIRTSGDLSYEQYF.

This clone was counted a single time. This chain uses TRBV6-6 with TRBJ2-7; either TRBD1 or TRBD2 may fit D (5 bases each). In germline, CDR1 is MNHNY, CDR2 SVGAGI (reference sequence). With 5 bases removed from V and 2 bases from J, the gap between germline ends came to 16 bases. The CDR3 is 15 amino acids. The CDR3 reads CASSTRDGRTYEQYF. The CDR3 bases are TGTGCCAGCAGTACACGGGACGGACGAACCTACGAGCAGTACTTC.

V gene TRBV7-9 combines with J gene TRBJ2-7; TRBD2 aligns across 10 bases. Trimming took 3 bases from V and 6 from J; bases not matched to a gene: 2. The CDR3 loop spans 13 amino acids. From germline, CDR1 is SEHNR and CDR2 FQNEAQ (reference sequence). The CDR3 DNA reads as TGTGCCAGCAGCTTGATAGCGGGGGGCGAGCAGTACGTC. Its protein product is CASSLIAGGEQYV.

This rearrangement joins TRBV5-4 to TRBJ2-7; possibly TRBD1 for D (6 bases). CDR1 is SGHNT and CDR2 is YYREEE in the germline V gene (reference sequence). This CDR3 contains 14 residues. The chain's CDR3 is CASSLDRVQGNGEV. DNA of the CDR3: TGTGCCAGCAGCTTGGATAGGGTTCAGGGGAACGGCGAAGTC.